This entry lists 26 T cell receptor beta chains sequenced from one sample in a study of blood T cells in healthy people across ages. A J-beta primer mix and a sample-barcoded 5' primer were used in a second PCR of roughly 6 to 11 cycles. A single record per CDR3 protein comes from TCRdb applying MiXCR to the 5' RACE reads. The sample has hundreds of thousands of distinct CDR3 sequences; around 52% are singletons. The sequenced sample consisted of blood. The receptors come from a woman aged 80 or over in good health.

The CDR3 nucleotides read TGTGCCAGCAGGCCGAGGACAGGGAAACGGACTTACAATGAGCAGTTCTTC. Protein: CASRPRTGKRTYNEQFF. The V and J genes are TRBV12-3 or TRBV12-4 and TRBJ2-1; 8 nucleotides agree with TRBD1. The length of the CDR3 is 17 residues. The ends lost 6 bases at V and 4 bases at J; junction bases unmatched: 14.

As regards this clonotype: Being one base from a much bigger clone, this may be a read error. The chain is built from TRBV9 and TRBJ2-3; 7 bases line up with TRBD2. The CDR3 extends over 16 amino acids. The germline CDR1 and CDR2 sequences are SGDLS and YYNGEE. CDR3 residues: CVSSPRASGITDTQYF. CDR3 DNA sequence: TGTGTCAGCAGCCCCCGTGCGAGCGGGATCACAGATACGCAGTATTTT.

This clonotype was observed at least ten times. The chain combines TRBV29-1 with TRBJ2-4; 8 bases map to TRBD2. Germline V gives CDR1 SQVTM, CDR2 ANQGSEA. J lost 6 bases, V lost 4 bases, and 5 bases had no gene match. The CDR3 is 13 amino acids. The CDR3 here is CSVARGDGNIQYF. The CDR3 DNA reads TGCAGCGTTGCGCGGGGGGACGGAAACATTCAGTACTTC.

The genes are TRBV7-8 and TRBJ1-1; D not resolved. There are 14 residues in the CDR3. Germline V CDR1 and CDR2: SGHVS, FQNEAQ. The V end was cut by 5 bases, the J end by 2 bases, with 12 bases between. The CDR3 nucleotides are TGTGCCAGCAGCCCGCTGGGAACCAACACTGAAGCTTTCTTT. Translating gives CASSPLGTNTEAFF.

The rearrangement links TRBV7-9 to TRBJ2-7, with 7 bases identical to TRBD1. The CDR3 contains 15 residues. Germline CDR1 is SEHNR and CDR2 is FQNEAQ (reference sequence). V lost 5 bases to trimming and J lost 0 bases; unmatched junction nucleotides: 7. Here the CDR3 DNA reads TGTGCCAGCAGCGCACGGACAGGCAGCTCCTACGAGCAGTACTTC. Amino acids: CASSARTGSSYEQYF.

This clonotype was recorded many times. The CDR3 region is CSARMNTEAFF. CDR3 DNA: TGCAGCGCCCGAATGAACACTGAAGCTTTCTTT. This chain joins TRBV29-1 and TRBJ1-1; D unresolved. The germline V gene has CDR1 SQVTM and CDR2 ANQGSEA. V lost 7 bases and J 0 bases, leaving 6 bases between the germline ends. There are 11 residues in the CDR3.

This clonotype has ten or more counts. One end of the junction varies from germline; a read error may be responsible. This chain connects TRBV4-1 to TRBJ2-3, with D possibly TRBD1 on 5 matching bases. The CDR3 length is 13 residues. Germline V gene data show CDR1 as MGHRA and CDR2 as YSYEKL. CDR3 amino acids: CASSQLATGTQYF. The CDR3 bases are TGCGCCAGCAGCCAATTAGCCACAGGTACGCAGTATTTT.

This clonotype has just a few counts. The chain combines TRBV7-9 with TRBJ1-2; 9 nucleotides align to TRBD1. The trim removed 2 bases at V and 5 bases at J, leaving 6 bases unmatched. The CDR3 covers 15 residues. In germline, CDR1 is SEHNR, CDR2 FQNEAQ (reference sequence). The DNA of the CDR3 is TGTGCCAGCAGCTTACCGACAGGGGGGAAGTATGGCTACACCTTC. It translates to CASSLPTGGKYGYTF.

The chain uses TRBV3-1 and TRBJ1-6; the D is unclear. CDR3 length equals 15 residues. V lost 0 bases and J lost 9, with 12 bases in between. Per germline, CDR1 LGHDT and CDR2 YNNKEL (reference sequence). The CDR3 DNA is TGTGCCAGCAGCCAAGATAATCGTCAGGTTTCACCCCTCCACTTT. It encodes CASSQDNRQVSPLHF.

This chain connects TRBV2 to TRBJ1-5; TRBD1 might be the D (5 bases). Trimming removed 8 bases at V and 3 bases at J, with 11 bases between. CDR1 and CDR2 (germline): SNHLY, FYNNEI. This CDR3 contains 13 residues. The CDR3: CASSGAPNQPQHF. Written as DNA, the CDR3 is TGTGCCAGCTCTGGGGCCCCCAATCAGCCCCAGCATTTT.

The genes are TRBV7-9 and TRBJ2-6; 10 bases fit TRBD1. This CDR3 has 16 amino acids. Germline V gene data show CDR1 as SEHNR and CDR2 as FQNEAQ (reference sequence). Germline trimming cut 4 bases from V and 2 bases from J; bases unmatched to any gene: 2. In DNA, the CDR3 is TGTGCCAGCAGCTCGACAGGGGGCCCTGGGGCCAACGTCCTGACTTTC. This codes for CASSSTGGPGANVLTF.

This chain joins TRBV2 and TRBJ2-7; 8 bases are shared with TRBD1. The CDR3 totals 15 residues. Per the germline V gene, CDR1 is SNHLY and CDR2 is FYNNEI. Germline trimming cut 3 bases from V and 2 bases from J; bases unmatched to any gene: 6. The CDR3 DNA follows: TGTGCCAGCAGTGAGGGACAGGCGAAAACCTACGAGCAGTACTTC. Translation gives CASSEGQAKTYEQYF.

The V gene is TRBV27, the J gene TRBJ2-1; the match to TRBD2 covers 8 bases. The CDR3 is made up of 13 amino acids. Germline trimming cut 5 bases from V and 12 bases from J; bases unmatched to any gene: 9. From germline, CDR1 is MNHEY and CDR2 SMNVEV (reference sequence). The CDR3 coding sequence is TGTGCCAGCAGTGTAAGCTCGGGACTAGGGCAGTTCTTC. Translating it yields CASSVSSGLGQFF.

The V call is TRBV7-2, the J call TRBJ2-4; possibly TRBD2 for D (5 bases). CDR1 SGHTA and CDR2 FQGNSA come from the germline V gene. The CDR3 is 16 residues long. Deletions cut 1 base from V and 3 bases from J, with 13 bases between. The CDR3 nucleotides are TGTGCCAGCAGCTTAGGGGGAGAGTGGGTCAAAAACATTCAGTACTTC. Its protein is CASSLGGEWVKNIQYF.

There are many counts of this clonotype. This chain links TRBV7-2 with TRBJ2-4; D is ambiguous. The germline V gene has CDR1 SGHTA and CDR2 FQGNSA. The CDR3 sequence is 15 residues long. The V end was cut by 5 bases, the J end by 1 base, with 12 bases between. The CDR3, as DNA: TGTGCCAGCAGCCCCGGGTGGGTGGCCAAAAACATTCAGTACTTC. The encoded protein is CASSPGWVAKNIQYF.

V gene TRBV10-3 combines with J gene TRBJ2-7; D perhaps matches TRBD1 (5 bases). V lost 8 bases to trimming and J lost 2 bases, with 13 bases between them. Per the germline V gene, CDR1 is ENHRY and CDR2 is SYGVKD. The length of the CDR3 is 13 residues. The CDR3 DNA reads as TGTGCCATCGCAGACAGCGTCGCCTACGAGCAGTACTTC. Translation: CAIADSVAYEQYF.

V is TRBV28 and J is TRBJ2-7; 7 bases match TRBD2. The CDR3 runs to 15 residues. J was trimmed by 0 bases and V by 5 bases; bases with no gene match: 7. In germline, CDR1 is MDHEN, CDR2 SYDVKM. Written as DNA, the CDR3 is TGTGCCAGCAGTGTGGCGGGAGAGGGCTCCTACGAGCAGTACTTC. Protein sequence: CASSVAGEGSYEQYF.

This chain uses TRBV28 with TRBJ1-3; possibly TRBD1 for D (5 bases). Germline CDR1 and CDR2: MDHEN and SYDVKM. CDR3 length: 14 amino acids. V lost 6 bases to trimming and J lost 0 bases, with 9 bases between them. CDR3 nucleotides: TGTGCCAGCAGCACGACAGCCTCTGGAAACACCATATATTTT. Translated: CASSTTASGNTIYF.

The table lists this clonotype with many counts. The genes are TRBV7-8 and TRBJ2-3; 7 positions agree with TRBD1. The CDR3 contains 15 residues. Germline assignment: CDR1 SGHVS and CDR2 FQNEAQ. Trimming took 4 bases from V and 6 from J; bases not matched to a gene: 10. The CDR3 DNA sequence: TGTGCCAGCAGCTCCCCGGGACAGTATGTGGATACGCAGTATTTT. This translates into CASSSPGQYVDTQYF.

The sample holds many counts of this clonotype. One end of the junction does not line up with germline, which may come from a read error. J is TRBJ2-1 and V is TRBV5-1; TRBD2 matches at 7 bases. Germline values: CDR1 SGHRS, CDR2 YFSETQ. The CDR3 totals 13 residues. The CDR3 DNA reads TGCGCCACCAGCGGGGTACCCTACAATGAGCAGTTCTTC. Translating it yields CATSGVPYNEQFF.

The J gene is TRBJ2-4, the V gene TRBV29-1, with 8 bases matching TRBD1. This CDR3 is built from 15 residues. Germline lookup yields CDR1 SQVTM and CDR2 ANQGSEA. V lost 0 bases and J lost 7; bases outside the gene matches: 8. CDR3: CSVEDSNRGTNIQYF. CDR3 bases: TGCAGCGTTGAAGATAGCAACAGGGGGACGAACATTCAGTACTTC.

The CDR3 loop reads CASSFSGRPEDTQYF. The CDR3 DNA reads as TGTGCCAGCAGCTTTAGCGGGAGGCCCGAAGATACGCAGTATTTT. The rearrangement uses TRBV11-2 and TRBJ2-3; 10 bases map to TRBD2. This CDR3 is built from 15 residues. The ends lost 3 bases at V and 5 bases at J; junction bases unmatched: 5. From germline, CDR1 is SGHAT and CDR2 FQNNGV.

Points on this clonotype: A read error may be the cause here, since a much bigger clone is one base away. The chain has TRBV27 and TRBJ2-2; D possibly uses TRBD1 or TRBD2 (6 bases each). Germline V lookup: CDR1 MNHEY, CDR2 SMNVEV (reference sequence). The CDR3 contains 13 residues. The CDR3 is CASSFRGTGGLFF. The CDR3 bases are TGTGCCAGCAGTTTCAGGGGTACCGGGGGGCTGTTTTTT.

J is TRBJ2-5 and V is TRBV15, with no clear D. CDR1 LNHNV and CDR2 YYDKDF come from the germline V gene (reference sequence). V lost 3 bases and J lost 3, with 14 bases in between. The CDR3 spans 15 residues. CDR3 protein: CATSRTQNGKETQYF. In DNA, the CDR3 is TGTGCCACCAGCAGGACACAAAATGGGAAAGAGACCCAGTACTTC.

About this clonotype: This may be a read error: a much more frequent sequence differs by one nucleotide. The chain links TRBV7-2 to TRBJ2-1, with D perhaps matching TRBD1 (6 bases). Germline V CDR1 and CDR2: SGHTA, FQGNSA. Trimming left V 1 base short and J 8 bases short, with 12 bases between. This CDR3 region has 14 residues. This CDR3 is CASSLGRGLDEQFF. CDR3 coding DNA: TGTGCCAGCAGCTTAGGCAGGGGCCTCGATGAGCAGTTCTTC. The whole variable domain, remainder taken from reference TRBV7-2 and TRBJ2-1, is GAGVSQSPSNKVTEKGKDVELRCDPISGHTALYWYRQSLGQGLEFLIYFQGNSAPDKSGLPSDRFSAERTGGSVSTLTIQRTQQEDSAVYLCASSLGRGLDEQFFGPGTRLTVL.

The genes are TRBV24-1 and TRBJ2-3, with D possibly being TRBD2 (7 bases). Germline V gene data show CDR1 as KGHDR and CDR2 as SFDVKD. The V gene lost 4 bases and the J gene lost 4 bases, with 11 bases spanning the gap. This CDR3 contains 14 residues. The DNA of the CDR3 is TGTGCCACCAGTGAAGGGGGGGGACCAGATACGCAGTATTTT. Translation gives CATSEGGGPDTQYF.